These T cell receptor beta chains were read from a single sample in a study of T-cell memory formation after mild COVID-19. TCRdb called the 5' RACE reads again in MiXCR, with one record for every CDR3 protein. The table shows under 300,000 distinct CDR3 sequences, with 8.2% occurring only once. The sample consisted of PBMCs or a T cell subset sorted from them (not recorded which). These receptors all come from a man aged 18 to 35 who had mild COVID-19 (a few samples of this study predate the infection). Cell type and time point are not known. Each CDR3 is given with its conserved first and last residue. D genes are given only for firm matches. Size is omitted from some rows. Given values are once, few, many or a class for expanded clones.

.	many	TRBV4-1	TRBJ2-5	TGCGCCAGCAGCCGTCCAGGCCAAGAGACCCAGTACTTC	CASSRPGQETQYF
TRBD1	few	TRBV20-1	TRBJ1-1	TGCAGTGCTAGCCTTCGGGACAGGGGAAAGGGTTTCTTT	CSASLRDRGKGFF
.	.	TRBV20-1	TRBJ1-1	TGCAGTGCTAGGGTTCGCGACACTGAAGCTTTT	CSARVRDTEAF
.	.	TRBV9	TRBJ2-3	TGTGCCAGCAGCGGAAAGACCTCAGGGGTGGATACGCAGTATTTT	CASSGKTSGVDTQYF
.	few	TRBV19	TRBJ1-1	TGTGCCAGTAGTGAGGGGGGGCCGAACACTGAAGCTTTCTTT	CASSEGGPNTEAFF
.	.	TRBV6-5	TRBJ2-5	TGTGCCAGCAGTAGGACTACTCAAGAGACCCAGTACTTC	CASSRTTQETQYF
TRBD1	.	TRBV5-6	TRBJ1-2	TGTGCCAGCAGCTTCCGTTCAGGGGGAAACTATGGCTACACCTTC	CASSFRSGGNYGYTF
.	few	TRBV5-1	TRBJ1-2	TGCGCCAGCAGCTGGACTCCCGGACGGGCAGAAGTCTATGGCTACACCTTC	CASSWTPGRAEVYGYTF
.	many	TRBV7-3	TRBJ2-3	TGTGCCAGCAGCTTACATGCGCTGGGGGGGCAAGATACGCAGTATTTT	CASSLHALGGQDTQYF
.	few	TRBV5-1	TRBJ2-5	TGCGCCAGCAGCTTACAGGATAAACAAGAGACCCAGTACTTC	CASSLQDKQETQYF
.	many	TRBV27	TRBJ2-5	TGTGCCAGCAGTTTAGACAGCACACAAGAGACCCAGTACTTC	CASSLDSTQETQYF
.	many	TRBV20-1	TRBJ1-2	TGCAGTGCTAGAGATACGGGACGGACAAACTATGGCTACACCTTC	CSARDTGRTNYGYTF
.	few	TRBV7-9	TRBJ1-2	TGTGCCAGCAGCCTTGACGCTAACTATGGCTACACCTTC	CASSLDANYGYTF
.	few	TRBV6-1	TRBJ2-2	TGTGCCAGCAGTGCGGAGAACACCGGGGAGCTGTTTTTT	CASSAENTGELFF
TRBD2	few	TRBV20-1	TRBJ2-5	TGCAGTGGGATAGCGGGGGGGCCCGAGACCCAGTACTTC	CSGIAGGPETQYF
.	few	TRBV30	TRBJ1-3	TGTGCCTGGGGTACTGGAAACACCATATATTTT	CAWGTGNTIYF
.	few	TRBV24-1	TRBJ2-7	TGTGCCACCAGTGGACCACTCCATGCTCGATGGCAGTACTTC	CATSGPLHARWQYF
.	many	TRBV4-3	TRBJ2-7	TGCGCCAGCAGCCACAACAGGGTTTCAGGCGAGCAGTACTTC	CASSHNRVSGEQYF
.	many	TRBV5-1	TRBJ1-5	TGCGCCAGCAGCTTGGAGGGTTTTAGTCATCAGCCCCAGCATTTT	CASSLEGFSHQPQHF
.	few	TRBV20-1	TRBJ2-5	TGCAGTGCTAGCAGGGACCGACTACAAGAGACCCAGTACTTC	CSASRDRLQETQYF
TRBD1	few	TRBV29-1	TRBJ2-3	TGCAGCGTTGACCCGGACAGGGCTACCCAGTATTTT	CSVDPDRATQYF
TRBD1	.	TRBV20-1	TRBJ1-4	TGCAGTGCTAGATCCGGGACAGGGGGGAAACTGTTTTTT	CSARSGTGGKLFF
TRBD2	few	TRBV6-4	TRBJ2-1	TGTGCCAGCAGTGTCGGATCGGGGGGGGCTAATGAGCAGTTCTTC	CASSVGSGGANEQFF
TRBD2	.	TRBV7-9	TRBJ2-3	TGTGCCAGCAGCAGACTAGCGGGGGGTTACGATACGCAGTATTTT	CASSRLAGGYDTQYF
TRBD2	.	TRBV5-1	TRBJ2-6	TGCGCCAGCAGCTTACTAGCGGGGAGCTCTGGGGCCAACGTCCTGACTTTC	CASSLLAGSSGANVLTF
TRBD1	.	TRBV28	TRBJ1-3	TGTGCCAGCAGTTTTACAGGGGTCTCTGGAAACACCATATATTTT	CASSFTGVSGNTIYF
.	.	TRBV9	TRBJ2-4	TGTGCCAGCAGCGTCACAGGGCTGGGGGACATTCAGTACTTC	CASSVTGLGDIQYF
.	.	TRBV7-2	TRBJ1-2	TGTGCCAGCAGCCTCCGGGACTCCTTCGTGAGCGGCTACACCTTC	CASSLRDSFVSGYTF
TRBD2	.	TRBV12-5	TRBJ2-1	TGTGCTAGTGGACCGGGGGGGGAATTATACAATGAGCAGTTCTTC	CASGPGGELYNEQFF
.	.	TRBV4-3	TRBJ2-3	TGCGCCAGCAGCCAAGAAATTGCGGCGGATACGCAGTATTTT	CASSQEIAADTQYF
TRBD1	.	TRBV9	TRBJ2-1	TGTGCCAGCAGCAATCCAGGGGGTAATGAGCAGTTCTTC	CASSNPGGNEQFF
.	.	TRBV20-1	TRBJ2-2	TGCAGTGCTAGAGGCACGGGGGCCGGGGAGCTGTTTTTT	CSARGTGAGELFF
TRBD1	few	TRBV12-3/TRBV12-4	TRBJ1-3	TGTGCCAGCAGTTTATGGGGGACAGGGGAGTCGTATTTT	CASSLWGTGESYF
.	many	TRBV5-1	TRBJ2-1	TGCGCCAGCAGCTTGCTTCGCCAGAACAATGAGCAGTTCTTC	CASSLLRQNNEQFF
TRBD1	.	TRBV4-1	TRBJ2-5	TGCGCCAGCAGCCGATTGACAGGGGGCCCAGAGACCCAGTACTTC	CASSRLTGGPETQYF
.	many	TRBV5-1	TRBJ2-3	TGCGCCAGCAGCACGGGGACCTCGGATACGCAGTATTTT	CASSTGTSDTQYF
TRBD1	.	TRBV12-3/TRBV12-4	TRBJ2-2	TGTGCCAGCAAAAAAATGGACAGGGGAGACGGGGAGCTGTTTTTT	CASKKMDRGDGELFF
.	.	TRBV20-1	TRBJ1-2	TGCAGTGCTAGAGGGCCTACCTATGGCTACACCTTC	CSARGPTYGYTF
.	.	TRBV11-2	TRBJ2-1	TGTGCCAGCAGCTTAGCCGTTAATGAGCAGTTCTTC	CASSLAVNEQFF
.	.	TRBV7-9	TRBJ1-6	TGTGCCAGCAGCATGGACAGTTTCTCCTCACCCCTCCACTTT	CASSMDSFSSPLHF
.	few	TRBV27	TRBJ1-5	TGTGCCAGCAGTTTGGGCCAGGAGTATCAGCCCCAGCATTTT	CASSLGQEYQPQHF
.	.	TRBV9	TRBJ1-2	TGTGCCAGCAGCCCCCTGACAGGTCGGGGCTACACCTTC	CASSPLTGRGYTF
TRBD1	many	TRBV6-2/TRBV6-3	TRBJ2-7	TGTGCCAGCAGTTACCCGGGACAGGGCTACGAGCAGTACTTC	CASSYPGQGYEQYF
TRBD1	few	TRBV5-4	TRBJ2-1	TGTGCCAGCAGTCAGCTCGGGACAGGGGGCTCGAATGAGCAGTTCTTC	CASSQLGTGGSNEQFF
.	few	TRBV7-6	TRBJ1-1	TGTGCCAGCAGCTTAGGAGTAGAGAACACTGAAGCTTTCTTT	CASSLGVENTEAFF
.	.	TRBV4-3	TRBJ2-1	TGCGCCAGCAGCCAAGAACTCCCGTGGGGGTTTGAGCAGTTCTTC	CASSQELPWGFEQFF
.	.	TRBV5-1	TRBJ2-1	TGCGCCAGCAGCTCCTCGGGCGACAGCTCCTACAATGAGCAGTTCTTC	CASSSSGDSSYNEQFF
.	.	TRBV6-6	TRBJ2-5	TGTGCCAGCAGTTATTCGGGTTTGGAGACCCAGTACTTC	CASSYSGLETQYF
.	few	TRBV4-2	TRBJ1-1	TGTGCCAGCAGCCAAGAAAGGGGCGAAGCTTTCTTT	CASSQERGEAFF
TRBD1	many	TRBV6-2/TRBV6-3	TRBJ1-1	TGTGCCAGCACCAGGGACAGGGGCCACCTAGGGAACACTGAAGCTTTCTTT	CASTRDRGHLGNTEAFF